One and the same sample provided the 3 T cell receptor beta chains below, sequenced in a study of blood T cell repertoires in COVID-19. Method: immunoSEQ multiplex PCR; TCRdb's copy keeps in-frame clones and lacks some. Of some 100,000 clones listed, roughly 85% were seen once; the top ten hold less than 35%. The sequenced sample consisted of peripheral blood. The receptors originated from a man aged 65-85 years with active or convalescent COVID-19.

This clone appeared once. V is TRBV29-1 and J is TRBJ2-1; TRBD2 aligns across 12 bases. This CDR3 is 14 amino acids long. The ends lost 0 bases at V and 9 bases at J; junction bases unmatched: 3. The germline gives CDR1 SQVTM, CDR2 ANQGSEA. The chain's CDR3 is CSVEEGLAGAEQFF. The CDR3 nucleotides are TGCAGCGTTGAAGAGGGACTAGCGGGTGCTGAGCAGTTCTTC.

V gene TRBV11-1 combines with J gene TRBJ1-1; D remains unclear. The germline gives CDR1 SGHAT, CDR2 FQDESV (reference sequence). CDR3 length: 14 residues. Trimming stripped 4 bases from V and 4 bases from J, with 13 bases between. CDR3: CASSSRYFGTEAFF. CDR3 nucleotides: TGTGCCAGCAGCTCCCGATATTTCGGCACTGAAGCTTTCTTT.

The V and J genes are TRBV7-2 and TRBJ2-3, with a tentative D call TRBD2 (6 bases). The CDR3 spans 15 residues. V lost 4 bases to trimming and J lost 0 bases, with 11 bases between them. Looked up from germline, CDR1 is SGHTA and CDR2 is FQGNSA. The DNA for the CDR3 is TGTGCCAGCAGCTCCTCCGGGACTAGCACAGATACGCAGTATTTT. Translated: CASSSSGTSTDTQYF.